This is a list of T cell receptor beta chains from one sample in a study of T-cell memory formation after mild COVID-19. TCRdb re-called the 5' RACE reads with MiXCR, one entry per CDR3 protein. The profile covers roughly 620,000 distinct CDR3 sequences, with over 15% appearing a single time and 9.5% to 15% taken by the ten largest. Sample: PBMCs or a T cell subset sorted from them (not recorded which). The source of these receptors is an adult woman who had mild COVID-19 (a few samples of this study predate the infection). Cell type and time point are not known. The CDR3 runs from the conserved cysteine through the conserved F or W. A D gene is named only where the DNA matches it firmly. Size values are once, few and many counts, or a class for expanded clones, and some rows have none.

size	D	V	J	CDR3	DNA
few	-	TRBV7-9	TRBJ2-7	CASSFSRAGEQYF	TGTGCCAGCAGTTTTAGCAGGGCAGGCGAGCAGTACTTC
few	-	TRBV12-3/TRBV12-4	TRBJ1-5	CASSWVWGPQHF	TGTGCCAGCAGCTGGGTCTGGGGACCCCAGCATTTT
-	TRBD1	TRBV11-2	TRBJ2-2	CASSPRTGAGELFF	TGTGCCAGCAGCCCACGGACAGGGGCTGGGGAGCTGTTTTTT
-	-	TRBV13	TRBJ2-7	CASSTRELGIYEQYF	TGTGCCAGCAGCACCCGAGAACTAGGTATCTACGAGCAGTACTTC
few	TRBD2	TRBV5-1	TRBJ2-1	CASSPLQREEQFF	TGCGCCAGCAGCCCACTGCAGCGGGAAGAGCAGTTCTTC
-	-	TRBV29-1	TRBJ1-1	CSAQRYRPLGTEAFF	TGCAGCGCCCAAAGATACAGGCCGCTGGGCACTGAAGCTTTCTTT
few	TRBD1	TRBV11-2	TRBJ1-1	CASSSKQGAPTEAFF	TGTGCCAGCAGTTCTAAACAGGGGGCCCCAACTGAAGCTTTCTTT
-	-	TRBV29-1	TRBJ2-2	CSVSLGGPHTGELFF	TGCAGCGTGAGCCTCGGGGGCCCTCACACCGGGGAGCTGTTTTTT
few	-	TRBV11-2	TRBJ2-1	CASSFRDTEQFF	TGTGCCAGCAGCTTCCGGGACACTGAGCAGTTCTTC
-	TRBD1	TRBV18	TRBJ2-3	CASSPLQGSADTQYF	TGTGCCAGCTCACCTTTACAGGGGAGCGCAGATACGCAGTATTTT
few	-	TRBV20-1	TRBJ2-2	CSARVLTTTFTGELFF	TGCAGTGCTAGAGTACTGACAACCACCTTCACCGGGGAGCTGTTTTTT
few	-	TRBV20-1	TRBJ2-7	CSARSSHEQYF	TGCAGTGCTAGAAGCTCCCACGAGCAGTACTTC
few	TRBD2	TRBV20-1	TRBJ2-1	CSARAGRNEQFF	TGCAGTGCGAGGGCCGGGAGGAATGAGCAGTTCTTC
many	-	TRBV7-9	TRBJ2-7	CASSLALGVDGYEQYF	TGTGCCAGCAGCCTGGCCCTGGGGGTTGACGGCTACGAGCAGTACTTC
many	-	TRBV5-1	TRBJ2-2	CASSVGTSNTGELFF	TGCGCCAGCAGCGTGGGGACTTCTAACACCGGGGAGCTGTTTTTT
few	-	TRBV20-1	TRBJ2-1	CSASGLAANEQFF	TGCAGTGCTAGCGGACTGGCGGCCAATGAGCAGTTCTTC
-	-	TRBV18	TRBJ2-7	CASSPPAGSPYEQYF	TGTGCCAGCTCACCACCGGCAGGATCCCCCTACGAGCAGTACTTC
few	TRBD1	TRBV6-5	TRBJ2-3	CASSYHGTGRTDTQYF	TGTGCCAGCAGTTACCACGGGACAGGGCGCACAGATACGCAGTATTTT
-	-	TRBV7-4	TRBJ1-4	CASSLAPRTRINEKLFF	TGTGCCAGCAGCTTGGCCCCCCGGACACGGATTAATGAAAAACTGTTTTTT
few	TRBD2	TRBV25-1	TRBJ2-1	CASSDPGLADNEQIF	TGTGCCAGCAGTGATCCGGGACTAGCGGACAATGAGCAGATCTTC
-	-	TRBV9	TRBJ2-7	CASSVGVQTSYEQYF	TGTGCCAGCAGCGTAGGGGTTCAAACCTCCTACGAGCAGTACTTC
-	TRBD1	TRBV5-1	TRBJ2-7	CASSLGDRGRAEQYF	TGCGCCAGCAGCTTGGGGGACAGGGGGCGAGCCGAGCAGTACTTC
-	-	TRBV6-2/TRBV6-3	TRBJ2-1	CATTVGFLPYNEQFF	TGTGCCACCACGGTAGGGTTCCTCCCCTACAATGAGCAGTTCTTC
-	-	TRBV20-1	TRBJ1-3	CSARSLDVPSRNTIYF	TGCAGTGCTAGATCCCTCGACGTTCCTTCGAGAAACACCATATATTTT
few	TRBD2	TRBV11-2	TRBJ2-1	CASSGTRESSYNEQFF	TGTGCCAGCAGCGGAACGCGGGAGAGCTCCTACAATGAGCAGTTCTTC
few	TRBD2	TRBV3-1	TRBJ2-1	CASSQIHLGLAGGNEQFF	TGTGCCAGCAGCCAAATACACTTGGGGCTAGCGGGAGGCAATGAGCAGTTCTTC
-	-	TRBV29-1	TRBJ2-4	CSVTGSTSAKNIQYF	TGCAGCGTTACGGGTTCTACATCAGCCAAAAACATTCAGTACTTC
-	-	TRBV5-1	TRBJ1-1	CASSASGPGVTEAFF	TGCGCCAGCAGCGCCAGTGGCCCAGGTGTAACTGAAGCTTTCTTT
few	-	TRBV19	TRBJ1-4	CASSIAHGREKLFF	TGTGCCAGTAGTATCGCGCACGGGAGGGAAAAACTGTTTTTT
-	TRBD2	TRBV3-1	TRBJ2-1	CASSQPLLAVGGNEQFF	TGTGCCAGCAGCCAACCCTTACTAGCGGTTGGGGGGAATGAGCAGTTCTTC
many	TRBD2	TRBV14	TRBJ2-2	CASSQGTGGRTGELFF	TGTGCCAGCAGCCAAGGCACGGGGGGGCGCACCGGGGAGCTGTTTTTT
few	-	TRBV5-1	TRBJ2-1	CASSLSGQGEQFF	TGCGCCAGCAGCTTGTCAGGGCAGGGTGAGCAGTTCTTC
once	-	TRBV20-1	TRBJ2-7	CSVEVPDYEQYF	TGCAGTGTGGAGGTCCCAGACTACGAGCAGTACTTC
-	-	TRBV19	TRBJ2-1	CASSIRDTTEQFF	TGTGCCAGTAGTATCCGGGACACTACTGAGCAGTTCTTC
-	-	TRBV6-6	TRBJ1-1	CASSPISQGTEAFF	TGTGCCAGCAGTCCAATTTCGCAGGGGACTGAAGCTTTCTTT
-	-	TRBV4-1	TRBJ1-5	CASSQGGGTRNQPQHF	TGCGCCAGCAGCCAAGGGGGGGGGACCCGAAATCAGCCCCAGCATTTT
few	TRBD1	TRBV7-2	TRBJ1-1	CASSPIKQGGAFF	TGTGCCAGCAGCCCGATTAAACAGGGGGGAGCTTTCTTT
many	-	TRBV30	TRBJ2-7	CAWSQTYEQYF	TGTGCCTGGAGTCAAACCTACGAGCAGTACTTC
-	-	TRBV5-6	TRBJ2-6	CASSVGPGANVLTF	TGTGCCAGCAGCGTGGGACCCGGGGCCAACGTCCTGACTTTC
few	-	TRBV5-6	TRBJ2-7	CATGSGDALSEQYF	TGTGCCACCGGGTCCGGGGACGCGCTGAGCGAGCAGTACTTC
-	-	TRBV29-1	TRBJ1-1	CSAEGGESPNTEAFF	TGCAGCGCCGAAGGAGGGGAAAGTCCGAACACTGAAGCTTTCTTT